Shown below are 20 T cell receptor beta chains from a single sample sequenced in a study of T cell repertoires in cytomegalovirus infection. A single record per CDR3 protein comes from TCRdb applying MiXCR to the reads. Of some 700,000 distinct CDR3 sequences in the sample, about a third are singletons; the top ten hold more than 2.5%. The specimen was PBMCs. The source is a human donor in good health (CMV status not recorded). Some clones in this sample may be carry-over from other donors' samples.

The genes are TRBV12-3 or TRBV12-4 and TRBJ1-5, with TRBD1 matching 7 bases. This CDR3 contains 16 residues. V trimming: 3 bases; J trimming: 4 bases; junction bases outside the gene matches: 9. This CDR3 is CASSLQGGVGNQPQHF. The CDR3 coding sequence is TGTGCCAGCAGTTTGCAGGGGGGGGTTGGTAATCAGCCCCAGCATTTT.

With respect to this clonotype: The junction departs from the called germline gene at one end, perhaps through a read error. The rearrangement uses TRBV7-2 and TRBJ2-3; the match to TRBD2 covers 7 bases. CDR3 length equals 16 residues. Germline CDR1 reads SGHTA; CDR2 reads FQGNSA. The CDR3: CAISPWGASGTDTQSF. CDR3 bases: TGTGCCATCAGCCCCTGGGGTGCTAGCGGCACAGATACGCAGTCTTTT. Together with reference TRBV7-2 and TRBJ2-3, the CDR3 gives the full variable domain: GAGVSQSPSNKVTEKGKDVELRCDPISGHTALYWYRQSLGQGLEFLIYFQGNSAPDKSGLPSDRFSAERTGGSVSTLTIQRTQQEDSAVYLCAISPWGASGTDTQSFGPGTRLTVL.

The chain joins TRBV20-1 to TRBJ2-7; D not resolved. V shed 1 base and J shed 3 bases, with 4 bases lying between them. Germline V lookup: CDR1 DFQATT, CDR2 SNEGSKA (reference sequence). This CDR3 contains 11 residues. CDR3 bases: TGCAGTGCTAGAGGGAACTACGAGCAGTACTTC. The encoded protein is CSARGNYEQYF.

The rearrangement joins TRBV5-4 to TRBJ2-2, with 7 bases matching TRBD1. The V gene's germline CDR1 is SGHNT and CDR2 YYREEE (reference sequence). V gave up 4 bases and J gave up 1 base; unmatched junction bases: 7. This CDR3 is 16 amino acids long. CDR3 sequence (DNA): TGTGCCAGCAGCCCCTCCGGACAGGTGAACACCGGGGAGCTGTTTTTT. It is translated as CASSPSGQVNTGELFF.

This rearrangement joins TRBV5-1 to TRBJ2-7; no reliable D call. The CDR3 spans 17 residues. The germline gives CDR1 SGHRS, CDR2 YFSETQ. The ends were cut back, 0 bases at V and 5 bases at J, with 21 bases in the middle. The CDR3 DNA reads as TGCGCCAGCAGCTTGGTGGATTCGTCTTATCTAGGGAACGAGCAGTACTTC. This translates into CASSLVDSSYLGNEQYF.

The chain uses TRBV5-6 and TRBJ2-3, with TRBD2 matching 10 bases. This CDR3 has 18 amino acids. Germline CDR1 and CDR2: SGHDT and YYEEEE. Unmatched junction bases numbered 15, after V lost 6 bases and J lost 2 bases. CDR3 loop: CASTAPGLALGATDTQYF. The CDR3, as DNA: TGTGCCAGCACCGCACCGGGACTAGCGCTGGGGGCCACAGATACGCAGTATTTT.

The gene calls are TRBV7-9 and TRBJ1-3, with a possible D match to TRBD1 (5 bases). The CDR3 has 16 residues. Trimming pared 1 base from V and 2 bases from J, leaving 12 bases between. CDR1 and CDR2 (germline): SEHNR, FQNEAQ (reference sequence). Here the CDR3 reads CASSLVLRQTGNTIYF. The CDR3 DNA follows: TGTGCCAGCAGCTTAGTGCTCCGACAGACTGGAAACACCATATATTTT. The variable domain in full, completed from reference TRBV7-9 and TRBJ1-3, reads DTGVSQNPRHKITKRGQNVTFRCDPISEHNRLYWYRQTLGQGPEFLTYFQNEAQLEKSRLLSDRFSAERPKGSFSTLEIQRTEQGDSAMYLCASSLVLRQTGNTIYFGEGSWLTVV.

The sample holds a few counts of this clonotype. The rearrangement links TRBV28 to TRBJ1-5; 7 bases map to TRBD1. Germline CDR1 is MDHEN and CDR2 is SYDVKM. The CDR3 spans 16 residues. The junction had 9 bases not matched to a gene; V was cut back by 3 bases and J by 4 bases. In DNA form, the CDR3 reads TGTGCCAGCAGTTTCTCAGGGGGGCGCGGTAATCAGCCCCAGCATTTT. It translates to CASSFSGGRGNQPQHF. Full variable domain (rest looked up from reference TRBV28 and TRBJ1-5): DVKVTQSSRYLVKRTGEKVFLECVQDMDHENMFWYRQDPGLGLRLIYFSYDVKMKEKGDIPEGYSVSREKKERFSLILESASTNQTSMYLCASSFSGGRGNQPQHFGDGTRLSIL.

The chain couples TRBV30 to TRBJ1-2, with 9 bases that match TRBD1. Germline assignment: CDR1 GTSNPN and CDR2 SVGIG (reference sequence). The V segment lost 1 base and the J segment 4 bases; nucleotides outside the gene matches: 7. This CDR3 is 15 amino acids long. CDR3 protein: CAWSEWTGVGYGYTF. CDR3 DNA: TGTGCCTGGAGTGAATGGACAGGGGTGGGCTATGGCTACACCTTC.

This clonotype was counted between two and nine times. The chain's CDR3 is CASSLGSGNNEQFF. CDR3 nucleotide sequence: TGTGCCAGCAGCTTAGGGTCAGGAAACAATGAGCAGTTCTTC. V is TRBV7-9 and J is TRBJ2-1; D is ambiguous. The CDR3 has 14 amino acids. V lost 1 base, J lost 5 bases, and 9 bases lay in between. From germline, CDR1 is SEHNR and CDR2 FQNEAQ (reference sequence).

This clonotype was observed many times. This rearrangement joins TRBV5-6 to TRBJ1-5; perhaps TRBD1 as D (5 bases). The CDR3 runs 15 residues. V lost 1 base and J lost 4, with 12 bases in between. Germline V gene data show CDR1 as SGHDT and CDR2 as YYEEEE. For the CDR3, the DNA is TGTGCCAGCAGCTTGCAGGGTACTGGGAATCAGCCCCAGCATTTT. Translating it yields CASSLQGTGNQPQHF.

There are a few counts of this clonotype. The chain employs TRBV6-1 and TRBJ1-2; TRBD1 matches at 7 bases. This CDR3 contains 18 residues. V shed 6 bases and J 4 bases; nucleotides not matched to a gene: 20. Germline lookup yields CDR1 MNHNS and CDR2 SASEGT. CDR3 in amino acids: CASSAAPDRDSALYGYTF. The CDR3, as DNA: TGTGCCAGCAGCGCTGCCCCAGACAGGGACAGCGCTCTCTATGGCTACACCTTC.

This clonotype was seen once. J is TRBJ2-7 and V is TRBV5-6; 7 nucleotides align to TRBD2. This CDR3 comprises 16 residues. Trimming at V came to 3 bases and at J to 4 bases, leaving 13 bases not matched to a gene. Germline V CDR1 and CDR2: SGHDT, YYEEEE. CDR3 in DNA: TGTGCCAGCAGCTACCGGCGCGGCGGGAGTGGGTACGAGCAGTACTTC. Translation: CASSYRRGGSGYEQYF.

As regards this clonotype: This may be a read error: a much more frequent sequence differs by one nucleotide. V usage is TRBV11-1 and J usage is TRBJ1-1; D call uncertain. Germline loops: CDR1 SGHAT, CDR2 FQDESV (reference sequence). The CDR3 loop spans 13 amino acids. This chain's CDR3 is CSSSLIRGSEAFF. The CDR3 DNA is TGTTCCAGCAGCTTAATCCGCGGGTCTGAAGCTTTCTTT.

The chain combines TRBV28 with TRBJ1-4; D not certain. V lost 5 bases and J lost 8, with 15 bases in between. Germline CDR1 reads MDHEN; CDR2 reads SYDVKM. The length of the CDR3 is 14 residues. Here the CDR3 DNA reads TGTGCCAGCAGTCCCACCGGGTTTGGAGAAAAACTGTTTTTT. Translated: CASSPTGFGEKLFF. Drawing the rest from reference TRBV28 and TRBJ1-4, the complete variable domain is DVKVTQSSRYLVKRTGEKVFLECVQDMDHENMFWYRQDPGLGLRLIYFSYDVKMKEKGDIPEGYSVSREKKERFSLILESASTNQTSMYLCASSPTGFGEKLFFGSGTQLSVL.

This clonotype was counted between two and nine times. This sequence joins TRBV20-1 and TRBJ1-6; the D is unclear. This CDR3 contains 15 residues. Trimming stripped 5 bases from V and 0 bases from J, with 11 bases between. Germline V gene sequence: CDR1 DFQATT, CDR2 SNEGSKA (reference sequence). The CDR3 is CSAEDPGSYNSPLHF. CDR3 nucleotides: TGCAGTGCTGAGGACCCCGGCTCCTATAATTCACCCCTCCACTTT.

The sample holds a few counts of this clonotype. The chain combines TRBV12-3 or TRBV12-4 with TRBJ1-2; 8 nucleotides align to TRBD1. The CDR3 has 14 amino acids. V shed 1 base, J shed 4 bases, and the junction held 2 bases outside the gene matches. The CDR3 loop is CASSLVDRAYGYTF. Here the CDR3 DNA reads TGTGCCAGCAGTTTAGTGGACAGGGCCTATGGCTACACCTTC.

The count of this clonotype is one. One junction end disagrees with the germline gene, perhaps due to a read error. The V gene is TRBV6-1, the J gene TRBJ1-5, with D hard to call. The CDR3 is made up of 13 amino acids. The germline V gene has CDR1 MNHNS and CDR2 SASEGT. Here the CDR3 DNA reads TGTGCCAGCAGTGACTTCTGGAATCATCCCCAGCATTTT. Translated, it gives CASSDFWNHPQHF.

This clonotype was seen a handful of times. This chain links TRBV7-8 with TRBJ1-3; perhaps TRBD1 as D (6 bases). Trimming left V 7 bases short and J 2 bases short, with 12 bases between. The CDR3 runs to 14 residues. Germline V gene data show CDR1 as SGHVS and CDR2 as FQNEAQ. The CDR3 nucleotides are TGTGCCAGCACCTATGACAGGCCTGGAAACACCATATATTTT. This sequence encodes CASTYDRPGNTIYF.

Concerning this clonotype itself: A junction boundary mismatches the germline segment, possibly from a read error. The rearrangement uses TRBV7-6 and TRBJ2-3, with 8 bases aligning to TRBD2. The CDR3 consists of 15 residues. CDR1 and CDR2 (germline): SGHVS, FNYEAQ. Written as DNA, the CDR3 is TGTGCTAGCAGCCTTAGCGGGACCAGCACAGATACGCAGTATTTT. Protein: CASSLSGTSTDTQYF.